This T cell receptor (beta chain) is drawn from a study of a mutant IDH1 vaccine in newly diagnosed glioma. Germline CDR1 MNHEY, CDR2 SVGAGI. The CDR3 has 12 residues. The V and J ends lost 4 bases and 7 bases, in that order; junction bases with no gene match: 3. Some clones are missing from TCRdb's copy, which holds only in-frame ones; the method was immunoSEQ multiplex PCR. The data hold roughly 43,000 clones, with around 76% observed a single time. As for time point: week 23, last vaccination. Each vaccine dose was 300 ug of mutant IDH1 20-mer peptide, with topical imiquimod. Turning to this clone: Its target is unknown.

This TCR was sampled from a man aged 45-60 years with glioma. Sequencing used PBMCs, obtained from a glioma patient whose treatment included an IDH1 peptide vaccine. The genes are TRBV6-5 and TRBJ1-1, with 7 bases that match TRBD1. This CDR3 is CASSSGTVEAFF. CDR3 DNA sequence: TGTGCCAGCAGTTCCGGGACAGTTGAAGCTTTCTTT.